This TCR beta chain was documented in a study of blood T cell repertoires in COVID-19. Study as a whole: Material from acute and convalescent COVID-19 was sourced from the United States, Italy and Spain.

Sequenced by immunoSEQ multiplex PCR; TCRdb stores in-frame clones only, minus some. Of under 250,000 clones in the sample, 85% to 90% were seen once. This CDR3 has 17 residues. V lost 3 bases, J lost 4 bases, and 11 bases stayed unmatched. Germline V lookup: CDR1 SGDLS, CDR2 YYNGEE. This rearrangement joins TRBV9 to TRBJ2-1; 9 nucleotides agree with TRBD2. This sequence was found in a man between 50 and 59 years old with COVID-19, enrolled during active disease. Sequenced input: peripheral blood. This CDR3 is CASSAPGSGSGYNEQFF. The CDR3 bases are TGTGCCAGCAGCGCCCCGGGTAGCGGGAGCGGGTACAATGAGCAGTTCTTC.